This T cell receptor (beta chain) was documented in a study of blood T cell repertoires in COVID-19 (dated by TCRdb to about 2020). The study in broad terms: Samples covering the acute and convalescent phases of COVID-19 were provided by collaborators in the United States, Italy and Spain. The material from the prospective study consisted of cDNA or gDNA derived from T cells, B-cell-depleted T cells, or PBMCs. The dataset comprised deeply sampled blood TCRbeta repertoires from subjects exposed to, actively infected with, or recovered from COVID-19. The repertoires were made available in a free public database intended to serve as a resource for research on the immune response to SARS-CoV-2. Samples were obtained from the ongoing ImmuneRACE study (first 160 participants) and from approximately 1,200 subjects provided by 6 global collaborators. A de-identified subject ID, COVID-19 status, age in years and sex were almost always included in the sample metadata. Where HLA class I and class II types were available, the types were taken from metadata supplied by the sample provider, not from assay-based typing. The paper's findings and limits, for the study overall: How much clinical and demographic metadata was included differed by source and by participant, and the metadata was provided uncurated.

TCRbeta CDR3 regions were amplified from genomic DNA using the immunoSEQ Assay, a bias-controlled multiplex PCR. In the source study's methods: The number of nucleated cells in each sample was estimated from the amplification of reference gene primers within the assay. Sequence reads were collapsed and filtered to measure the absolute abundance of every unique TCRbeta CDR3 rearrangement. Productive Simpson clonality was computed per sample as the square root of Simpson's diversity index over productive rearrangements. As stored in TCRdb, this immuneACCESS dataset retains in-frame rearrangements with V and J assigned. A fraction of the clones does not appear; measured against another copy, unresolved V genes explain less than half of the discrepancy, and the remainder lacks a known reason. That table furnishes V, J and clone size, whereas the DNA furnished D and trimming. Here the sample has some 350,000 clones; around four fifths occur a single time. The ten top clones hold approximately 3.1% of the sample.

The collaborating institutions used their own protocols to collect whole blood in K2EDTA tubes. For TCRbeta analysis, collaborators shipped samples in one of three forms: frozen whole blood, isolated PBMCs, or DNA extracted from either of those sample types. The sample holds one count of this clone. Its antigen is currently not known. No clone much larger than this one lies a single base away; base qualities are absent. V is shortened by 2 bases, J by 5 bases, and the region joining them spans 10 bases. CDR1 SGHRS and CDR2 YFSETQ are derived from the germline V gene. The CDR3 sequence holds 13 residues, the cysteine and phenylalanine included. The retained sequence is limited to the CDR3, 39 bases, with the frame set at the first base.

The TCR was taken from a man aged 25-45 years with active or convalescent COVID-19. The chain is assembled from TRBV5-1 and TRBJ2-5; the D region possibly corresponds to TRBD2 (5 bases align). Input material: peripheral blood. CDR3 loop: CASSFAAAETQYF. The sequenced DNA is TGCGCCAGCAGCTTTGCAGCGGCCGAGACCCAGTACTTC.